The sequence of this T cell receptor beta chain was determined in a study of blood T cell repertoires in COVID-19. The wider study: Samples came from the United States, Italy and Spain, spanning acute and convalescent COVID-19. From T cells, B-cell-depleted T cells, or PBMCs came the material, which was cDNA or gDNA.

Profiled with immunoSEQ multiplex PCR; TCRdb holds only in-frame clones, not every one. The repertoire holds some 260,000 clones, with 85% to 90% as singletons. Germline-derived CDR1 and CDR2 are MNHEY and SVGAGI. V was pared by 6 bases and J by 4 bases, with 8 bases of the junction left unmatched. The CDR3 has 15 amino acids. All enrollees were roughly 18 to 90 years old and from about 24 US areas. The TCR comes from a man in his forties or fifties who had recovered from COVID-19. Sequencing was performed on PBMCs or T cells enriched from blood (not recorded which). The gene calls are TRBV6-5 and TRBJ1-4; the match to TRBD1 covers 7 bases. The CDR3 sequence: CASRRAGQVNEKLFF. CDR3 nucleotides: TGTGCCAGCAGACGCGCAGGACAGGTTAATGAAAAACTGTTTTTT.